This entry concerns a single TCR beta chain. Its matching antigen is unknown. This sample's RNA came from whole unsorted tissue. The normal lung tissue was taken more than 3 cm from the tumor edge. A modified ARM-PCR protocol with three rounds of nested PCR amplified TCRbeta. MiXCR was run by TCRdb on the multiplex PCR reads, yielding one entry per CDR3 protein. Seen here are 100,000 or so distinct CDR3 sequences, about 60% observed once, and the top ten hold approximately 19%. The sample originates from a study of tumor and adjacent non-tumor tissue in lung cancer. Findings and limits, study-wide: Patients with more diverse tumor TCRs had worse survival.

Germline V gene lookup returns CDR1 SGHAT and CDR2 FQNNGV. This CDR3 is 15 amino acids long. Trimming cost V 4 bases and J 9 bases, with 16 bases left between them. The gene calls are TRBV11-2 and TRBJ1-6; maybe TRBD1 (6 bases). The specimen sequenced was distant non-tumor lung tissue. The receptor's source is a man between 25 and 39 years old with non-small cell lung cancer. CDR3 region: CASSSRTGLGSPLHF. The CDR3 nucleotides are TGTGCCAGCAGCTCCCGTACAGGGCTGGGTTCACCCCTCCACTTT.